This TCR beta chain originates from a study of T cell clones after liver transplantation. The study's findings and limits: Conclusions were preliminary, with small, heterogeneous patient groups.

Germline CDR1 is SNHLY and CDR2 is FYNNEI. The V gene end was trimmed by 4 bases and the J gene end by 5 bases; junction bases not matched to a gene: 5. This CDR3 is 14 amino acids long. Here immunoSEQ multiplex PCR was the method, and the copy in TCRdb shows in-frame clones only, minus some. The table lists around 110,000 clones, 90% of them singletons. In the case of this clone: Antigen: not known.

This receptor was identified in a human patient who received a liver transplant. A share of the T cells may be of graft donor origin. The chain carries TRBV2 and TRBJ2-7; 10 bases line up with TRBD1. This material consisted of CD4+ T cells from blood, taken 12 months after liver transplant. The chain's CDR3 is CASSGQGAGNEQYF. Here the CDR3 DNA reads TGTGCCAGCAGTGGACAGGGGGCGGGGAACGAGCAGTACTTC.